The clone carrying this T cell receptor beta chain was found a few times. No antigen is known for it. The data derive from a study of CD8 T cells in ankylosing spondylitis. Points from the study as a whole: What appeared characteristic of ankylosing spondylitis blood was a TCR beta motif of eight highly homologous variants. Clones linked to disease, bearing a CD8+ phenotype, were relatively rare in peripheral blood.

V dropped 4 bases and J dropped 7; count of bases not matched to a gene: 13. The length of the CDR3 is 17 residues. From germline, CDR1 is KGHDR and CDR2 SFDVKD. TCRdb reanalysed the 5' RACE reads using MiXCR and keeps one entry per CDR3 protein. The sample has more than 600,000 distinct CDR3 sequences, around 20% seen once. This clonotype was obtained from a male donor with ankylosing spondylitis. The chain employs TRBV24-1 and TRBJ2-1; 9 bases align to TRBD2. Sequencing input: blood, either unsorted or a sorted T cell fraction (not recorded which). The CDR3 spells CATSEGRLAAVGNEQFF. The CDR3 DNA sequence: TGTGCCACCAGTGAGGGCAGACTAGCGGCGGTGGGGAATGAGCAGTTCTTC.